The 3 T cell receptor beta chains below come from one sample, sequenced in a study of cytomegalovirus exposure and HLA in healthy donors. The primer mix had 60 Vbeta and 13 Jbeta primers. Generated by immunoSEQ multiplex PCR, the TCRdb table keeps only in-frame clones and is missing some. The sample holds some 130,000 clones. What was sequenced was PBMCs. The receptors come from a man aged 18-30 years in good health and CMV-seronegative.

This chain uses TRBV2 with TRBJ1-4; no reliable D call. Germline CDR1 SNHLY, CDR2 FYNNEI. V lost 9 bases and J 6 bases, leaving 14 bases between the germline ends. This CDR3 is built from 13 residues. CDR3 region: CASSGGRDEKLFF. CDR3 DNA: TGTGCCAGTTCGGGAGGGAGGGATGAAAAACTGTTTTTT.

The chain has TRBV5-4 and TRBJ2-2; no clear D. The CDR3 consists of 16 residues. In germline, CDR1 is SGHNT, CDR2 YYREEE (reference sequence). The V and J ends lost 0 bases and 2 bases respectively, with 11 bases between them. CDR3 nucleotide sequence: TGTGCCAGCAGCTTGGAGGCTCAGACTAACACCGGGGAGCTGTTTTTT. This sequence encodes CASSLEAQTNTGELFF.

CDR3 loop: CASSQGAGGPYDLDGYTF. CDR3 in DNA: TGCGCCAGCAGCCAGGGGGCAGGGGGCCCGTACGACTTAGATGGCTACACCTTC. The rearrangement uses TRBV4-3 and TRBJ1-2; 8 nucleotides align to TRBD1. Trimming at V came to 3 bases and at J to 6 bases, leaving 18 bases not matched to a gene. Germline values: CDR1 LGHNA, CDR2 YSLEER. The CDR3 consists of 18 residues.